This T cell receptor beta chain stems from a study of a mutant IDH1 vaccine in newly diagnosed glioma. This sample's time point: week 47, end of study. What each vaccine dose contained was 300 ug of mutant IDH1 20-mer peptide, accompanied by topical imiquimod. Donors harbored newly found WHO grade 3 or 4 IDH1-mutant, ATRX-lost astrocytomas. The germline gives CDR1 LGHNT, CDR2 FRNRAP. The CDR3 covers 16 residues. Trimming took off 0 bases at V and 4 bases at J, with 15 bases between the two ends. Repertoires were generated with immunoSEQ multiplex PCR, while TCRdb's copy carries only in-frame clones and drops some. Of around 40,000 clones in the sample, 82% were seen once. Note on this clone: Its antigen is not known.

The J gene is TRBJ2-5, the V gene TRBV12-5, with D perhaps TRBD1 or TRBD2 (5 bases each). The sequenced sample was PBMCs, obtained from a glioma patient whose treatment included an IDH1 peptide vaccine. This receptor was identified in a young man with glioma. Some clones in this sample may be carry-over from other donors' samples. CDR3 in amino acids: CASGLVWGTSGETQYF. DNA for the CDR3: TGTGCTAGTGGTTTGGTATGGGGGACCTCAGGAGAGACCCAGTACTTC. Together with reference TRBV12-5 and TRBJ2-5, the CDR3 gives the full variable domain: DARVTQTPRHKVTEMGQEVTMRCQPILGHNTVFWYRQTMMQGLELLAYFRNRAPLDDSGMPKDRFSAEMPDATLATLKIQPSEPRDSAVYFCASGLVWGTSGETQYFGPGTRLLVL.